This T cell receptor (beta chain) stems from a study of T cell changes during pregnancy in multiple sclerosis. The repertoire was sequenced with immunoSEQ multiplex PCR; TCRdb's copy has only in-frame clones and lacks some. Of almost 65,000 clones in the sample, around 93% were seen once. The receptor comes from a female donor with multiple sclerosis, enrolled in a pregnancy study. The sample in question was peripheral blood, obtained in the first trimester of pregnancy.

CDR3 protein: CASSFGVTYEQYF. CDR3 bases: TGTGCCAGCAGCTTCGGGGTTACCTACGAGCAGTACTTC. The chain carries TRBV5-6 and TRBJ2-7; D is perhaps TRBD2 (5 bases). Trimming shortened V by 2 bases and J by 2 bases, and 8 bases separated the two germline ends. Germline V gene data show CDR1 as SGHDT and CDR2 as YYEEEE. This CDR3 contains 13 residues.